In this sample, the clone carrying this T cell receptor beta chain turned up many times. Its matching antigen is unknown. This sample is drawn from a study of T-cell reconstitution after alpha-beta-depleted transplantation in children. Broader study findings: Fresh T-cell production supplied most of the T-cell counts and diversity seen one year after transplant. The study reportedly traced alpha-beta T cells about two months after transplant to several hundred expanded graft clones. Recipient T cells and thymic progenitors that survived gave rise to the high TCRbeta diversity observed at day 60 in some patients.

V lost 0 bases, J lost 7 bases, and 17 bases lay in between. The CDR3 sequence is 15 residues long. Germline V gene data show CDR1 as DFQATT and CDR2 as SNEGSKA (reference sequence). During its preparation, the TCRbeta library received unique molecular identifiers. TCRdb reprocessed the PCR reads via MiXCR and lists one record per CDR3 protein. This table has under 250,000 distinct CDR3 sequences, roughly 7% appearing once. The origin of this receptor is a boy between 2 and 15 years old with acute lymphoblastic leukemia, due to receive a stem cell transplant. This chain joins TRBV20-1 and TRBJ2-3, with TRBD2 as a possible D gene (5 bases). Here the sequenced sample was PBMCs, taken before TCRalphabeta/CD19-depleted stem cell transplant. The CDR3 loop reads CSARDGRIPGNTQYF. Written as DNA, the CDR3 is TGCAGTGCTAGAGATGGGCGGATCCCGGGGAATACGCAGTATTTT.